This is a list of T cell receptor beta chains from one sample in a study of cytomegalovirus exposure and HLA in healthy donors. Profiled with immunoSEQ multiplex PCR; TCRdb holds only in-frame clones, not every one. This sample has roughly 140,000 clones, with roughly 79% found just once. Material for sequencing was PBMCs. These TCRs come from a woman between 25 and 40 years old in good health and CMV-seronegative. Both conserved end residues are part of each CDR3. The order of the fields is clone size, CDR3 length, V gene, D gene, J gene, CDR3 protein, CDR3 DNA. A D gene is named only where the DNA matches it firmly. The listing skips clone size in some rows; elsewhere it reads once, few, many or a size class.

abundance: NA; len: 14; v_gene: TRBV7-6; d_gene: TRBD1; j_gene: TRBJ2-1; CDR3aa: CASSLQGAGNEQFF; CDR3nt: TGTGCCAGCAGCTTACAGGGGGCTGGCAATGAGCAGTTCTTC
abundance: once; len: 16; v_gene: TRBV18; d_gene: NA; j_gene: TRBJ1-1; CDR3aa: CASSPVLTGPFREAFF; CDR3nt: TGTGCCAGCTCACCGGTTTTAACAGGGCCCTTCAGAGAAGCTTTCTTT
abundance: NA; len: 14; v_gene: TRBV6-6; d_gene: TRBD1; j_gene: TRBJ2-1; CDR3aa: CASSLGTANNEQFF; CDR3nt: TGTGCCAGCAGTTTGGGGACAGCAAACAATGAGCAGTTCTTC
abundance: NA; len: 13; v_gene: TRBV28; d_gene: TRBD1; j_gene: TRBJ2-7; CDR3aa: CASSGDRGHEQYF; CDR3nt: TGTGCCAGCAGTGGGGACAGGGGGCACGAGCAGTACTTC
abundance: NA; len: 19; v_gene: TRBV4-1; d_gene: TRBD2; j_gene: TRBJ2-7; CDR3aa: CASSQSPSHGGGAGYEQYF; CDR3nt: TGCGCCAGCAGCCAATCGCCGTCACACGGCGGGGGGGCAGGTTACGAGCAGTACTTC
abundance: NA; len: 15; v_gene: TRBV4-2; d_gene: NA; j_gene: TRBJ2-7; CDR3aa: CASSLSSRAGYEQYF; CDR3nt: TGTGCCAGCAGTCTCTCTAGCCGGGCGGGGTACGAGCAGTACTTC
abundance: NA; len: 13; v_gene: TRBV7-3; d_gene: TRBD2; j_gene: TRBJ2-7; CDR3aa: CASSFGLAGEQYF; CDR3nt: TGTGCCAGCAGCTTTGGACTAGCAGGGGAGCAGTACTTC
abundance: NA; len: 13; v_gene: TRBV6-4; d_gene: TRBD1; j_gene: TRBJ1-1; CDR3aa: CASSGQANTEAFF; CDR3nt: TGTGCCAGCAGCGGACAGGCGAACACTGAAGCTTTCTTT
abundance: NA; len: 16; v_gene: TRBV13; d_gene: TRBD1; j_gene: TRBJ2-3; CDR3aa: CASSPRTGYSTDTQYF; CDR3nt: TGTGCCAGCAGCCCAAGGACAGGGTATAGCACAGATACGCAGTATTTT
abundance: NA; len: 15; v_gene: TRBV6-1; d_gene: NA; j_gene: TRBJ2-1; CDR3aa: CASAPSGQLYNEQFF; CDR3nt: TGTGCCAGCGCGCCTAGTGGACAGCTTTACAATGAGCAGTTCTTC
abundance: NA; len: 14; v_gene: TRBV4-3; d_gene: NA; j_gene: TRBJ1-1; CDR3aa: CASSQDGGYTEAFF; CDR3nt: TGCGCCAGCAGCCAAGATGGAGGGTACACTGAAGCTTTCTTT
abundance: few; len: 15; v_gene: TRBV5-1; d_gene: NA; j_gene: TRBJ1-1; CDR3aa: CASSLSLNRLPEAFF; CDR3nt: TGCGCCAGCAGCTTGAGCCTCAATCGTCTGCCTGAAGCTTTCTTT
abundance: NA; len: 15; v_gene: TRBV4-1; d_gene: TRBD1; j_gene: TRBJ1-1; CDR3aa: CASSQGGQLNTEAFF; CDR3nt: TGCGCCAGCAGCCAAGGGGGACAGTTGAACACTGAAGCTTTCTTT
abundance: NA; len: 14; v_gene: TRBV19; d_gene: TRBD1; j_gene: TRBJ2-7; CDR3aa: CASSLTGVNHEQYF; CDR3nt: TGTGCCAGTTCCCTGACAGGGGTTAACCACGAGCAGTACTTC
abundance: NA; len: 16; v_gene: TRBV27; d_gene: TRBD1; j_gene: TRBJ2-2; CDR3aa: CASSPSPQGVTGELFF; CDR3nt: TGTGCCAGCAGCCCAAGCCCGCAGGGGGTAACCGGGGAGCTGTTTTTT
abundance: NA; len: 15; v_gene: TRBV11-3; d_gene: NA; j_gene: TRBJ1-5; CDR3aa: CASSLVNGDNQPQHF; CDR3nt: TGTGCCAGCAGCTTAGTAAACGGGGACAATCAGCCCCAGCATTTT
abundance: NA; len: 16; v_gene: TRBV7-2; d_gene: TRBD1; j_gene: TRBJ2-2; CDR3aa: CASSPTGTVGTGELFF; CDR3nt: TGTGCCAGCAGCCCGACAGGGACCGTGGGCACCGGGGAGCTGTTTTTT
abundance: NA; len: 14; v_gene: TRBV9; d_gene: NA; j_gene: TRBJ2-2; CDR3aa: CASSAGGGAGELFF; CDR3nt: TGTGCCAGCAGCGCCGGAGGTGGGGCCGGGGAGCTGTTTTTT
abundance: once; len: 14; v_gene: TRBV5-1; d_gene: NA; j_gene: TRBJ2-7; CDR3aa: CASSSRTASYEQYF; CDR3nt: TGCGCCAGCAGCTCGAGGACAGCTTCCTACGAGCAGTACTTC
abundance: NA; len: 14; v_gene: TRBV6-5; d_gene: NA; j_gene: TRBJ1-1; CDR3aa: CASTSTGRNTEAFF; CDR3nt: TGTGCCAGCACGTCCACAGGGCGGAACACTGAAGCTTTCTTT
abundance: NA; len: 13; v_gene: TRBV7-9; d_gene: NA; j_gene: TRBJ1-6; CDR3aa: CSSSLDSNPPLHF; CDR3nt: TGTTCCAGCAGCTTGGACAGTAATCCCCCCCTCCACTTT
abundance: NA; len: 13; v_gene: TRBV6-1; d_gene: NA; j_gene: TRBJ2-1; CDR3aa: CASSGLQDNEQFF; CDR3nt: TGTGCCAGCAGTGGCTTACAGGACAATGAGCAGTTCTTC
abundance: NA; len: 15; v_gene: TRBV5-6; d_gene: TRBD1; j_gene: TRBJ1-2; CDR3aa: CASSYRDRGGYGYTF; CDR3nt: TGTGCCAGCAGCTACAGGGACAGGGGTGGGTATGGCTACACCTTC
abundance: few; len: 13; v_gene: TRBV10-1; d_gene: NA; j_gene: TRBJ2-5; CDR3aa: CASSAEPAETQYF; CDR3nt: TGCGCCAGCAGTGCTGAACCTGCGGAGACCCAGTACTTC
abundance: NA; len: 14; v_gene: TRBV2; d_gene: NA; j_gene: TRBJ1-2; CDR3aa: CASSGTAKTYGYTF; CDR3nt: TGTGCCAGCAGTGGGACAGCGAAAACCTATGGCTACACCTTC
abundance: NA; len: 16; v_gene: TRBV7-2; d_gene: TRBD2; j_gene: TRBJ2-5; CDR3aa: CASSLRRASGIETQYF; CDR3nt: TGTGCCAGCAGCTTACGACGAGCTAGCGGAATTGAGACCCAGTACTTC
abundance: few; len: 16; v_gene: TRBV4-1; d_gene: TRBD2; j_gene: TRBJ2-1; CDR3aa: CASSQAIAGGPIEQFF; CDR3nt: TGCGCCAGCAGCCAAGCTATCGCGGGGGGGCCGATTGAGCAGTTCTTC
abundance: few; len: 13; v_gene: TRBV7-9; d_gene: NA; j_gene: TRBJ1-5; CDR3aa: CASSLNRDQPQHF; CDR3nt: TGTGCCAGCAGCTTAAACAGAGATCAGCCCCAGCATTTT
abundance: NA; len: 15; v_gene: TRBV27; d_gene: TRBD1; j_gene: TRBJ1-1; CDR3aa: CASSRTGQRNTEAFF; CDR3nt: TGTGCCAGCAGTCGTACGGGACAGAGGAACACTGAAGCTTTCTTT
abundance: few; len: 17; v_gene: TRBV11-2; d_gene: TRBD2; j_gene: TRBJ2-2; CDR3aa: CASSSGLAGANTGELFF; CDR3nt: TGTGCCAGCAGCTCGGGACTAGCGGGGGCGAACACCGGGGAGCTGTTTTTT
abundance: NA; len: 14; v_gene: TRBV5-6; d_gene: NA; j_gene: TRBJ1-1; CDR3aa: CASSWGTRNTEAFF; CDR3nt: TGTGCCAGCAGCTGGGGGACAAGGAACACTGAAGCTTTCTTT
abundance: once; len: 17; v_gene: TRBV7-2; d_gene: TRBD1; j_gene: TRBJ1-1; CDR3aa: CASSSVAGGSSNTEAFF; CDR3nt: TGTGCCAGCAGCTCGGTGGCAGGGGGAAGTTCGAACACTGAAGCTTTCTTT
abundance: NA; len: 15; v_gene: TRBV27; d_gene: TRBD1; j_gene: TRBJ1-2; CDR3aa: CASSFKDRGHYGYTF; CDR3nt: TGTGCCAGCAGTTTTAAGGACAGGGGACACTATGGCTACACCTTC
abundance: NA; len: 15; v_gene: TRBV5-1; d_gene: NA; j_gene: TRBJ2-5; CDR3aa: CASSHGGDSGKTQYF; CDR3nt: TGCGCCAGCAGCCATGGAGGTGACTCTGGAAAGACCCAGTACTTC
abundance: NA; len: 13; v_gene: TRBV6-5; d_gene: TRBD1; j_gene: TRBJ1-2; CDR3aa: CATRQGSVDGYTF; CDR3nt: TGTGCCACTAGACAGGGCTCAGTAGATGGCTACACCTTC
abundance: NA; len: 15; v_gene: TRBV5-1; d_gene: TRBD1; j_gene: TRBJ1-4; CDR3aa: CASSPRQGRDEKLFF; CDR3nt: TGCGCCAGCAGCCCTCGACAGGGGCGAGATGAAAAACTGTTTTTT
abundance: NA; len: 16; v_gene: TRBV27; d_gene: NA; j_gene: TRBJ2-5; CDR3aa: CASSLLVRGRQETQYF; CDR3nt: TGTGCCAGCAGTTTATTGGTGCGGGGCCGCCAAGAGACCCAGTACTTC
abundance: NA; len: 18; v_gene: TRBV19; d_gene: NA; j_gene: TRBJ1-1; CDR3aa: CASSMNAGRGMSDTEAFF; CDR3nt: TGTGCCAGTAGTATGAACGCCGGCCGGGGGATGTCGGACACTGAAGCTTTCTTT
abundance: NA; len: 14; v_gene: TRBV5-1; d_gene: NA; j_gene: TRBJ1-1; CDR3aa: CASREGGGNTEAFF; CDR3nt: TGCGCCAGCAGAGAAGGGGGGGGGAACACTGAAGCTTTCTTT
abundance: NA; len: 13; v_gene: TRBV28; d_gene: NA; j_gene: TRBJ1-6; CDR3aa: CASSSDRNSPLHF; CDR3nt: TGTGCCAGCAGCTCGGACAGAAATTCACCCCTCCACTTT
abundance: NA; len: 17; v_gene: TRBV13; d_gene: NA; j_gene: TRBJ1-5; CDR3aa: CASSLTKGGKGNQPQHF; CDR3nt: TGTGCCAGCAGCCTGACGAAGGGGGGGAAAGGCAATCAGCCCCAGCATTTT
abundance: NA; len: 15; v_gene: TRBV5-6; d_gene: NA; j_gene: TRBJ2-5; CDR3aa: CASSLVGRAQETQYF; CDR3nt: TGTGCCAGCAGCTTGGTCGGGAGAGCTCAAGAGACCCAGTACTTC
abundance: NA; len: 14; v_gene: TRBV7-9; d_gene: TRBD1; j_gene: TRBJ1-2; CDR3aa: CASSLDRVGDQRTF; CDR3nt: TGTGCCAGCAGCCTCGACAGGGTCGGTGATCAGCGCACCTTC
abundance: NA; len: 12; v_gene: TRBV5-1; d_gene: NA; j_gene: TRBJ2-2; CDR3aa: CASTESTGELFF; CDR3nt: TGCGCCAGCACCGAGAGCACCGGGGAGCTGTTTTTT
abundance: NA; len: 17; v_gene: TRBV7-9; d_gene: TRBD1; j_gene: TRBJ1-4; CDR3aa: CASSNPGTGVINEKLFF; CDR3nt: TGTGCCAGCAGCAACCCCGGGACAGGGGTGATTAATGAAAAACTGTTTTTT
abundance: few; len: 13; v_gene: TRBV28; d_gene: NA; j_gene: TRBJ1-1; CDR3aa: CASSFAGRPEAFF; CDR3nt: TGTGCCAGCAGTTTCGCGGGGAGGCCTGAAGCTTTCTTT
abundance: NA; len: 17; v_gene: TRBV5-4; d_gene: NA; j_gene: TRBJ2-2; CDR3aa: CASSLEPHRLNTGELFF; CDR3nt: TGTGCCAGCAGCTTGGAACCTCACAGGCTGAACACCGGGGAGCTGTTTTTT
abundance: NA; len: 15; v_gene: TRBV6-1; d_gene: TRBD1; j_gene: TRBJ1-6; CDR3aa: CASSEAAGGNSPLHF; CDR3nt: TGTGCCAGCAGTGAAGCTGCAGGGGGTAATTCACCCCTCCACTTT
abundance: NA; len: 15; v_gene: TRBV5-1; d_gene: NA; j_gene: TRBJ1-1; CDR3aa: CASSLRRGENTEAFF; CDR3nt: TGCGCCAGCAGCTTGCGAAGGGGTGAGAACACTGAAGCTTTCTTT
abundance: NA; len: 15; v_gene: TRBV27; d_gene: NA; j_gene: TRBJ2-7; CDR3aa: CASSPMAWGPHEQYF; CDR3nt: TGTGCCAGCAGTCCGATGGCTTGGGGGCCTCACGAGCAGTACTTC
abundance: NA; len: 12; v_gene: TRBV6-1; d_gene: TRBD1; j_gene: TRBJ2-7; CDR3aa: CASRTGQGEQYF; CDR3nt: TGTGCCAGCAGAACAGGACAGGGCGAGCAGTACTTC
abundance: NA; len: 13; v_gene: TRBV5-1; d_gene: NA; j_gene: TRBJ1-6; CDR3aa: CASSLNSLSPLHF; CDR3nt: TGCGCCAGCAGCTTGAACAGTCTATCACCCCTCCACTTT
abundance: NA; len: 13; v_gene: TRBV9; d_gene: NA; j_gene: TRBJ1-1; CDR3aa: CASSVVPGTEAFF; CDR3nt: TGTGCCAGCAGCGTAGTTCCAGGGACTGAAGCTTTCTTT
abundance: NA; len: 14; v_gene: TRBV7-2; d_gene: NA; j_gene: TRBJ2-5; CDR3aa: CASSFPARGETQYF; CDR3nt: TGTGCCAGCAGCTTCCCCGCAAGGGGGGAGACCCAGTACTTC
abundance: few; len: 17; v_gene: TRBV10-2; d_gene: TRBD2; j_gene: TRBJ2-1; CDR3aa: CASSGVLSGGSYNEQFF; CDR3nt: TGCGCCAGCAGTGGGGTTCTTAGCGGGGGTTCCTACAATGAGCAGTTCTTC
abundance: NA; len: 13; v_gene: TRBV6-1; d_gene: NA; j_gene: TRBJ1-2; CDR3aa: CASSRESEQGYTF; CDR3nt: TGTGCCAGCAGTCGAGAATCTGAACAGGGCTACACCTTC
abundance: NA; len: 14; v_gene: TRBV5-1; d_gene: NA; j_gene: TRBJ1-6; CDR3aa: CASRTGTSTSPLHF; CDR3nt: TGCGCCAGCAGAACGGGTACCTCAACGTCACCCCTCCACTTT
abundance: NA; len: 14; v_gene: TRBV5-1; d_gene: TRBD1; j_gene: TRBJ2-5; CDR3aa: CASSLGYRGEAQYF; CDR3nt: TGCGCCAGCAGCTTGGGGTACAGGGGGGAGGCCCAGTACTTC